The rows below give T cell receptor beta chains drawn from one sample of a study of T cell responses to AZD1222 COVID-19 vaccine. Clones were read by immunoSEQ multiplex PCR, and TCRdb kept only the in-frame ones, dropping some. The data hold fewer than 200,000 clones, with around 90% observed a single time. The sample in question was peripheral blood, obtained on day 0 of MenACWY control vaccination. The receptor set was obtained from an adult in good health. Each CDR3 is given with its conserved first and last residue. Each record gives: CDR3 length, J gene, D gene, clone size, V gene, CDR3 protein, CDR3 DNA. D genes are given only for firm matches. Where a row states a size, it is once, few, many or the class of an expanded clone; other rows omit it.

15 TRBJ2-2 . few TRBV7-9 CASSARLGNTGELFF TGTGCCAGCAGCGCTAGGCTGGGAAACACCGGGGAGCTGTTTTTT
15 TRBJ2-1 TRBD1 . TRBV15 CATSLDRGRGNEQFF TGTGCCACCAGCTTAGACAGGGGGCGCGGCAATGAGCAGTTCTTC
18 TRBJ1-1 . . TRBV7-9 CASSLALGTARRDTEAFF TGTGCCAGCAGCTTAGCGTTAGGTACGGCCCGACGAGACACTGAAGCTTTCTTT
15 TRBJ1-4 . . TRBV30 CAWGFSVGSSEKLFF TGTGCCTGGGGTTTCTCCGTTGGCTCTAGTGAAAAACTGTTTTTT
17 TRBJ2-1 TRBD2 . TRBV24-1 CATSDQRAGGAYNEQFF TGTGCCACCAGTGATCAAAGGGCGGGAGGGGCCTACAATGAGCAGTTCTTC
13 TRBJ2-1 TRBD2 few TRBV12-3/TRBV12-4 CASSPITGGEQFF TGTGCCAGCAGTCCGATCACGGGGGGTGAGCAGTTCTTC
16 TRBJ2-1 TRBD2 . TRBV4-2 CASSQGGLALYNEQFF TGTGCCAGCAGCCAGGGCGGACTAGCCCTGTACAATGAGCAGTTCTTC
15 TRBJ1-2 TRBD1 . TRBV19 CASLPGTGGARGYTF TGTGCCAGCCTTCCTGGGACAGGGGGCGCGAGAGGCTACACCTTC
15 TRBJ1-2 . . TRBV19 CASTPEGGVPYGYTF TGTGCCAGTACCCCCGAAGGGGGGGTACCGTATGGCTACACCTTC
12 TRBJ1-2 TRBD1 . TRBV5-4 CASSSDRVGYTF TGTGCCAGCAGCTCGGACAGGGTTGGCTACACCTTC
15 TRBJ1-3 . . TRBV3-1/TRBV3-2 CASSQVAASGNTIYF TGTGCCAGCAGCCAAGTGGCGGCTTCTGGAAACACCATATATTTT
16 TRBJ1-2 TRBD1 . TRBV29-1 CSGRSLGTGPNYGYTF TGCAGCGGCCGTTCTCTCGGGACAGGGCCTAACTATGGCTACACCTTC
13 TRBJ2-2 . . TRBV13 CASSLTQGRVLFF TGTGCCAGCAGCTTAACCCAGGGGCGTGTGCTGTTTTTT
13 TRBJ1-2 . . TRBV27 CASSQQGPYGYTF TGTGCCAGCAGCCAGCAGGGCCCCTATGGCTACACCTTC
14 TRBJ1-5 . . TRBV5-4 CASSFVISNQPQHF TGTGCCAGCAGCTTTGTCATTAGCAATCAGCCCCAGCATTTT
12 TRBJ2-1 . . TRBV18 CASSPGNNEQFF TGTGCCAGCTCACCAGGGAACAATGAGCAGTTCTTC
17 TRBJ2-1 TRBD2 . TRBV4-3 CASSQEWTSGSPYEQFF TGCGCCAGCAGCCAAGAGTGGACTAGCGGGAGTCCATATGAGCAGTTCTTC
15 TRBJ2-5 . . TRBV7-7 CASSLGLTPSETQYF TGTGCTAGCAGCTTAGGACTAACTCCTTCAGAGACCCAGTACTTC
13 TRBJ1-2 TRBD1 . TRBV27 CASRMTGGYGYTF TGTGCCAGCAGGATGACAGGGGGCTATGGCTACACCTTC
12 TRBJ1-4 . . TRBV30 CAWKQYPEKLFF TGTGCCTGGAAACAGTACCCTGAAAAACTGTTTTTT
15 TRBJ1-1 TRBD1 . TRBV18 CASSPPINDRGEAFF TGTGCCAGCTCACCACCCATTAACGACAGGGGCGAAGCTTTCTTT
18 TRBJ2-6 TRBD2 . TRBV5-1 CASSPTSGRLPGANVLTF TGCGCCAGCAGCCCGACTAGCGGGAGACTTCCCGGGGCCAACGTCCTGACTTTC
17 TRBJ1-4 TRBD1 . TRBV9 CASSEASRGRGNEKLFF TGTGCCAGCAGCGAGGCGAGCAGGGGGCGCGGTAATGAAAAACTGTTTTTT
16 TRBJ2-7 TRBD1 once TRBV5-1 CASSPDLGQGQHEQYF TGCGCCAGCAGCCCGGATTTGGGACAGGGTCAGCACGAGCAGTACTTC
14 TRBJ2-7 TRBD1 . TRBV19 CASRTGAGSYEQYF TGTGCCAGTAGGACAGGGGCCGGCTCCTACGAGCAGTACTTC
13 TRBJ1-2 . . TRBV6-2/TRBV6-3 CASSATGLDGYTF TGTGCCAGCAGCGCTACAGGGCTGGATGGCTACACCTTC
14 TRBJ1-2 . few TRBV6-6 CASSYSPESYGYTF TGTGCCAGCAGTTACTCCCCAGAATCCTATGGCTACACCTTC
14 TRBJ1-5 . . TRBV2 CASSQRRGDQPQHF TGTGCCAGCAGCCAACGCCGGGGTGACCAGCCCCAGCATTTT
14 TRBJ2-2 TRBD1 . TRBV10-3 CAIRGTDGGGELFF TGTGCCATCAGGGGGACAGATGGCGGCGGGGAGCTGTTTTTT
15 TRBJ2-7 . few TRBV7-2 CASSLVQGAGQRQYF TGTGCCAGCAGCTTAGTTCAAGGAGCGGGACAGCGTCAGTACTTC
12 TRBJ2-3 . . TRBV6-2/TRBV6-3 CASSYLADTQYF TGTGCCAGCAGTTACTTAGCAGATACGCAGTATTTT
13 TRBJ2-5 TRBD1 once TRBV5-5 CASSLGGGETQYF TGTGCCAGCAGCTTAGGGGGCGGCGAGACCCAGTACTTC
16 TRBJ1-6 TRBD1 . TRBV18 CASSPGQGSPGEALHF TGTGCCAGCTCACCCGGACAGGGATCCCCCGGAGAGGCCCTCCACTTT
14 TRBJ1-1 . . TRBV9 CASSVATGGTEAFF TGTGCCAGCAGCGTAGCTACCGGGGGTACTGAAGCTTTCTTT
11 TRBJ1-1 . . TRBV6-2/TRBV6-3 CASSPETGAFF TGTGCCAGCAGCCCGGAGACGGGAGCTTTCTTT
16 TRBJ2-1 TRBD2 . TRBV11-3 CASSSIAGVRGNEQFF TGTGCCAGCAGCTCCATAGCGGGAGTACGAGGAAATGAGCAGTTCTTC
13 TRBJ1-1 . . TRBV20-1 CSASPSGNTEAFF TGCAGTGCTAGTCCTTCAGGGAACACTGAAGCTTTCTTT
14 TRBJ2-2 . . TRBV15 CATRILRDTGELFF TGTGCCACCAGAATACTCAGAGACACCGGGGAGCTGTTTTTT
15 TRBJ2-7 . . TRBV5-6 CASSLVGAAGREQYF TGTGCCAGCAGCCTTGTGGGGGCGGCAGGGCGAGAGCAGTACTTC
15 TRBJ2-1 TRBD2 . TRBV6-5 CASRAGTSPYNEQFF TGTGCCAGCAGAGCCGGGACTAGCCCCTACAATGAGCAGTTCTTC
13 TRBJ1-1 . . TRBV28 CASTWGGVLEAFF TGTGCCAGCACCTGGGGAGGGGTACTTGAAGCTTTCTTT